This T cell receptor (beta chain) was recovered during a study of blood T cell repertoires in COVID-19. The wider study: Sites across the United States, Italy and Spain contributed samples from acute and convalescent COVID-19.

Per the original methods: Amplification with reference gene primers provided the estimates of nucleated cell counts. Clones were read by immunoSEQ multiplex PCR, and TCRdb kept only the in-frame ones, dropping some. V and J calls and clone size are as listed in that table; D and trimming were resolved from the DNA. Here the sample spans 650,000 to 800,000 clones, around 89% being singletons. Germline V CDR1 and CDR2: MGHRA, YSYEKL. This CDR3 is built from 12 residues. Trimming took 1 base from V and 11 from J, leaving 11 bases between them. Source material: peripheral blood. This receptor was obtained from a woman in her late teens or twenties with acute or convalescent COVID-19. The chain is built from TRBV4-1 and TRBJ1-1; D perhaps matches TRBD1 (6 bases). The CDR3 DNA reads TGCGCCAGCAGCCAAGGGGACACAGGGGCTTTCTTT. This translates into CASSQGDTGAFF.